This T cell receptor (beta chain) emerged from a study of T cell responses to AZD1222 COVID-19 vaccine. Remarks on this clone: Its cognate antigen is unknown.

Data came from immunoSEQ multiplex PCR; TCRdb stores just in-frame clones and leaves some out. The table lists 100,000 to 150,000 clones, 80% to 95% of them singletons. Broader study findings: Repertoires were collected only later (after the peak T cell response had occurred).

The CDR3 consists of 15 residues. Germline loops: CDR1 MRHNA, CDR2 SNTAGT. Trimming pared 4 bases from V and 3 bases from J, leaving 13 bases between. The TCR sequence derives from an adult who received the AZD1222 COVID-19 vaccine. Sequencing was performed on peripheral blood, taken 28 days after the second AZD1222 dose. The chain uses TRBV6-4 and TRBJ2-1, with D perhaps matching TRBD2 (6 bases). In DNA form, the CDR3 reads TGTGCCAGCAGTGTGGATAGCGGAAACTACAATGAGCAGTTCTTC. This codes for CASSVDSGNYNEQFF.